Only a few counts were recorded for the clone carrying this T cell receptor beta chain. This sample is drawn from a study of cytomegalovirus exposure and HLA in healthy donors. The PCR contained 60 Vbeta and 13 Jbeta primers. TCRdb's table, derived via immunoSEQ multiplex PCR, lists solely in-frame clones and lacks some. The table has approximately 160,000 clones, over 80% seen once. Sequenced material: PBMCs. The receptor comes from a human donor in good health.

As DNA, the CDR3 is TGTGCCACCAGCAGAGAGAGGGTATCGTCCTACGAGCAGTACTTC. Amino acid sequence: CATSRERVSSYEQYF. The V and J genes are TRBV15 and TRBJ2-7, with D possibly matching TRBD2 (5 bases). Germline CDR1 is LNHNV and CDR2 is YYDKDF (reference sequence). The CDR3 runs to 15 residues. The V end lost 0 bases, the J end lost 1 base, and 10 bases lay between the germline ends.